The 24 T cell receptor beta chains in this list originate from one sample, sequenced in a study of CD8 T cells in ankylosing spondylitis. TCRdb re-analysed the 5' RACE reads in MiXCR, keeping a single row per CDR3 protein. The data hold roughly 120,000 distinct CDR3 sequences, with over 6.5% observed a single time. The sample comprised blood, either unsorted or a sorted T cell fraction (not recorded which). The origin of the receptors is a male donor with ankylosing spondylitis or in good health (not recorded which).

This clonotype was detected ten times or more. The J gene is TRBJ1-2, the V gene TRBV20-1; TRBD1 matches at 9 bases. CDR3 size: 18 residues. J gave up 2 bases and V 5 bases, and 18 bases lay outside the gene matches. Germline V gene sequence: CDR1 DFQATT, CDR2 SNEGSKA (reference sequence). The CDR3 sequence is CSASKNIPGQGLNYGYTF. The CDR3 nucleotides are TGCAGTGCTTCTAAAAATATTCCGGGACAGGGTCTAAACTATGGCTACACCTTC.

There are many counts of this clonotype. V is TRBV3-1 and J is TRBJ1-3; D is unresolved. CDR1 and CDR2 (germline): LGHDT, YNNKEL (reference sequence). Trimming left V 1 base short and J 0 bases short, with 4 bases between. The CDR3 is made up of 14 amino acids. The CDR3 DNA follows: TGTGCCAGCAGCCAAGTGAGCTCTGGAAACACCATATATTTT. Encoded protein: CASSQVSSGNTIYF.

This clonotype was observed many times. This chain links TRBV29-1 with TRBJ1-2; D is ambiguous. Germline CDR1 reads SQVTM; CDR2 reads ANQGSEA. Trimming took off 0 bases at V and 8 bases at J, with 13 bases between the two ends. The CDR3 runs to 13 residues. The CDR3 region is CSVEEVPSKGYTF. CDR3 DNA: TGCAGCGTTGAAGAAGTACCCTCTAAAGGCTACACCTTC.

This clonotype was observed at least ten times. V is TRBV21-1 and J is TRBJ1-2; the table's TRBD1 call for D was not verified on the DNA. TRBV21-1 is flagged as a pseudogene. The CDR3 length is 19 residues. As DNA, the CDR3 is TGTGCCAGCAGCAAAGACGAGAAGAAAGGACCCCCTTCTTGGTATGGCTACACCTTC. Amino acids: CASSKDEKKGPPSWYGYTF.

This clonotype was found many times. CDR3 sequence (DNA): TGTGCCAGCAGTTACCGGCTGAACACTGAAGCTTTCTTT. It translates to CASSYRLNTEAFF. V and J are TRBV6-5 and TRBJ1-1; unclear D gene. Germline V gene sequence: CDR1 MNHEY, CDR2 SVGAGI. V lost 2 bases to trimming and J lost 0 bases, with 4 bases between them. This CDR3 has 13 residues.

This clonotype was counted ten times or more. The chain is built from TRBV9 and TRBJ2-3; perhaps TRBD2 as D (5 bases). The V gene's germline CDR1 is SGDLS and CDR2 YYNGEE. V was shortened by 0 bases and J by 7 bases, with 6 bases between the two germline ends. The CDR3 is made up of 12 amino acids. The CDR3 nucleotides read TGTGCCAGCAGCGTAGGCGGGTATACGCAGTATTTT. Amino acid sequence: CASSVGGYTQYF.

This rearrangement joins TRBV14 to TRBJ2-1; 11 nucleotides agree with TRBD2. The CDR3 covers 14 residues. V lost 4 bases, J lost 7 bases, and 3 bases stayed unmatched. Germline CDR1 and CDR2: SGHDN and FVKESK. The CDR3 protein is CASSPWTSGNEQFF. For the CDR3, the DNA is TGTGCCAGCAGCCCCTGGACTAGCGGGAATGAGCAGTTCTTC.

The table lists this clonotype with many counts. V and J are TRBV11-3 and TRBJ1-2; no definite D call. The germline V gene has CDR1 SGHNT and CDR2 YENEEA. Trimming removed 5 bases at V and 5 bases at J, with 12 bases between. This CDR3 comprises 13 residues. The DNA for the CDR3 is TGTGCCAGCAGCGCGGTCGGGCGGTATGGCTACACCTTC. Translated, it gives CASSAVGRYGYTF.

At least ten counts were recorded for this clonotype. The gene calls are TRBV29-1 and TRBJ1-1; 7 bases line up with TRBD1. The germline V gene encodes CDR1 SQVTM and CDR2 ANQGSEA. The CDR3 is 13 residues long. V lost 7 bases to trimming and J lost 5 bases; unmatched junction nucleotides: 10. CDR3 in amino acids: CSAIDRAGTEAFF. The CDR3 nucleotides read TGCAGCGCCATCGACAGGGCGGGAACTGAAGCTTTCTTT.

In its sample, this clonotype was seen many times. An end of the junction differs from the germline gene, which may be a read error. The chain couples TRBV28 to TRBJ2-7; D call uncertain. From germline, CDR1 is MDHEN and CDR2 SYDVKM. The CDR3 consists of 13 residues. The CDR3 protein is CASSQRTLAHATF. The CDR3 nucleotides are TGTGCCAGCAGCCAACGGACCCTCGCTCATGCGACTTTC.

This chain's CDR3 is CASCLHQDTQYF. DNA for the CDR3: TGTGCCAGCTGTTTGCACCAGGATACGCAGTATTTT. V usage is TRBV3-1 and J usage is TRBJ2-3; D gene ambiguous. This CDR3 contains 12 residues. Germline lookup yields CDR1 LGHDT and CDR2 YNNKEL (reference sequence). V lost 8 bases and J lost 6, with 12 bases in between.

This clonotype appeared many times. The chain carries TRBV7-3 and TRBJ2-3; D unclear. This CDR3 region has 17 residues. Germline V CDR1 and CDR2: SGHTA, FQGTGA. Trimming left V 0 bases short and J 2 bases short, with 15 bases between. The CDR3 region has the DNA TGTGCCAGCAGCTTAACCCCTTCGGCCGCTTCCACAGATACGCAGTATTTT. Amino acids: CASSLTPSAASTDTQYF.

In this sample, this clonotype turned up many times. The V call is TRBV6-1, the J call TRBJ2-3; 8 positions match TRBD2. The V and J ends lost 6 bases and 3 bases, in that order; junction bases with no gene match: 11. Germline V gene data show CDR1 as MNHNS and CDR2 as SASEGT. This CDR3 is built from 16 residues. The CDR3 region has the DNA TGTGCCAGCAGCCTTGGGGCGGGGGGAATAACAGATACGCAGTATTTT. This encodes CASSLGAGGITDTQYF.

Many counts were recorded for this clonotype. The chain employs TRBV5-8 and TRBJ2-4; 7 bases line up with TRBD2. Looked up from germline, CDR1 is SGHTS and CDR2 is YDEGEE. V gave up 0 bases and J gave up 8 bases; unmatched junction bases: 5. This CDR3 region has 14 residues. CDR3 DNA: TGTGCCAGCAGCTTGGGTGAGGGGAGGGACATTCAGTACTTC. Its protein product is CASSLGEGRDIQYF. Together with reference TRBV5-8 and TRBJ2-4, the CDR3 gives the full variable domain: EAGVTQSPTHLIKTRGQQATLRCSPISGHTSVYWYQQALGLGLQFLLWYDEGEERNRGNFPPRFSGRQFPNYSSELNVNALELEDSALYLCASSLGEGRDIQYFGAGTRLSVL.

The chain's CDR3 is CASSESGTYQETQYF. CDR3 DNA: TGTGCCAGCAGTGAATCGGGCACGTACCAAGAGACCCAGTACTTC. V gene TRBV25-1 combines with J gene TRBJ2-5; D ambiguous. Germline V lookup: CDR1 MGHDK, CDR2 SYGVNS. Trimming took off 1 base at V and 0 bases at J, with 9 bases between the two ends. The CDR3 length is 15 residues.

This clonotype showed up many times. This rearrangement joins TRBV30 to TRBJ2-2; D not resolved. The CDR3 spans 14 residues. V was clipped by 0 bases and J by 4 bases, with 9 bases between them. CDR1 and CDR2 (germline): GTSNPN, SVGIG (reference sequence). The CDR3 coding sequence is TGTGCCTGGAGTGTACAGTGGGGCACCGGGGAGCTGTTTTTT. The encoded protein is CAWSVQWGTGELFF.

This clonotype was counted between two and nine times. This chain uses TRBV7-6 with TRBJ2-2, with 14 positions matching TRBD2. Trimming removed 3 bases from V and 6 bases from J; junction bases left unmatched: 6. The CDR3 extends over 17 amino acids. Germline lookup yields CDR1 SGHVS and CDR2 FNYEAQ. CDR3 in amino acids: CASSLGLAGVRAGELFF. The CDR3 region has the DNA TGTGCCAGCAGCTTGGGACTAGCGGGAGTTCGGGCCGGGGAGCTGTTTTTT. Filled out from reference TRBV7-6 and TRBJ2-2, the complete variable domain reads GAGVSQSPRYKVTKRGQDVALRCDPISGHVSLYWYRQALGQGPEFLTYFNYEAQQDKSGLPNDRFSAERPEGSISTLTIQRTEQRDSAMYRCASSLGLAGVRAGELFFGEGSRLTVL.

This clonotype was observed at least ten times. The chain carries TRBV5-1 and TRBJ2-7; possible D gene TRBD2, 6 bases. V dropped 4 bases and J dropped 1 base, with 12 bases sitting between them. The V gene's germline CDR1 is SGHRS and CDR2 YFSETQ. CDR3 length equals 14 residues. The CDR3 bases are TGCGCCAGCAGCGCGGGGTTTCCTTCCTACGAGCAGTACTTC. Translated, it gives CASSAGFPSYEQYF.

The chain couples TRBV20-1 to TRBJ2-7; possible D gene TRBD1, 6 bases. Germline V gene lookup returns CDR1 DFQATT and CDR2 SNEGSKA (reference sequence). Trimming cost V 4 bases and J 4 bases, with 11 bases left between them. This CDR3 is 12 amino acids long. The DNA for the CDR3 is TGCAGTGCTACTACAGGGCTGTACGAGCAGTACTTC. Protein sequence: CSATTGLYEQYF.

This sequence joins TRBV5-1 and TRBJ2-3; 8 bases match TRBD2. The CDR3 is made up of 16 amino acids. With V trimmed by 4 bases and J by 3 bases, 10 bases remained unmatched. CDR1 SGHRS and CDR2 YFSETQ come from the germline V gene. The CDR3 DNA sequence: TGCGCCAGCAGCCCCAGGGGTGCGGGAGGTACAGATACGCAGTATTTT. Translating gives CASSPRGAGGTDTQYF.

This clonotype was counted at least ten times. The gene calls are TRBV15 and TRBJ1-6; no reliable D call. Germline CDR1 is LNHNV and CDR2 is YYDKDF (reference sequence). Deletions cut 0 bases from V and 6 bases from J, with 12 bases between. The CDR3 is 16 amino acids. The CDR3 loop is CATSRDRPGSNSPLHF. The CDR3 DNA is TGTGCCACCAGCAGAGATCGGCCGGGGAGTAATTCACCCCTCCACTTT.

This clonotype was found many times. The V gene is TRBV11-1, the J gene TRBJ2-2; 7 nucleotides align to TRBD2. Germline V gives CDR1 SGHAT, CDR2 FQDESV (reference sequence). The V and J ends lost 5 bases and 6 bases, in that order; junction bases with no gene match: 15. The CDR3 sequence is 17 residues long. The CDR3 bases are TGTGCCAGCAGCCAAGTAGTAAGCGGGAATCCGTCCGGGGAGCTGTTTTTT. Protein: CASSQVVSGNPSGELFF.

This clonotype has at least ten counts. This chain connects TRBV3-1 to TRBJ1-5; D not certain. Germline-derived CDR1 and CDR2 are LGHDT and YNNKEL (reference sequence). CDR3 length: 13 amino acids. Trimming removed 2 bases from V and 3 bases from J, with 5 bases in between. CDR3 nucleotides: TGTGCCAGCAGCCAATACGTCAATCAGCCCCAGCATTTT. Encoded protein: CASSQYVNQPQHF.

The chain joins TRBV12-3 or TRBV12-4 to TRBJ1-2; D possibly corresponds to TRBD1 (5 bases). CDR3 length: 14 amino acids. Trimming removed 2 bases at V and 2 bases at J, with 9 bases between. Here the CDR3 reads CASSLFRQNYGYTF. In nucleotides, the CDR3 is TGTGCCAGCAGTTTATTCCGACAGAACTATGGCTACACCTTC.